This note documents a single T cell receptor beta chain sequence. What it recognizes is unknown. One base away lies a much larger clone, so this may be a sequencing read error. The authors extracted at least 5.5 micrograms of total RNA per sample. For the second PCR, which ran for about 6 to 12 cycles, a sample-barcoded 5' primer and a J-beta primer mix were used. Every molecule of cDNA carried a tag from a template-switch adaptor with 12 random nucleotides. Via MiXCR, TCRdb re-called the 5' RACE reads, giving one row per CDR3 protein. The sample carries hundreds of thousands of distinct CDR3 sequences, about 30% recorded once. These data are taken from a study of blood T cells in healthy people across ages. Looked up from germline, CDR1 is SGHAT and CDR2 is FQNNGV. V shed 6 bases and J 3 bases; nucleotides not matched to a gene: 7. This CDR3 comprises 15 residues. Study-wide results and caveats: No one knew whether donors had CMV, which possibly confounded expanded clonotype changes. From one million sequenced T cells, diversity estimates were lower bounds.

This receptor was obtained from a woman aged 80 or older in good health. V gene TRBV11-2 combines with J gene TRBJ2-5; 10 bases align to TRBD1. Input material: blood. CDR3 nucleotides: TGTGCCAGCAGTGAGGGACAGGGGAGCAAAGAGACCCAGTACTTC. This gives the protein CASSEGQGSKETQYF. The full variable domain, rest sourced from reference TRBV11-2 and TRBJ2-5, is EAGVAQSPRYKIIEKRQSVAFWCNPISGHATLYWYQQILGQGPKLLIQFQNNGVVDDSQLPKDRFSAERLKGVDSTLKIQPAKLEDSAVYLCASSEGQGSKETQYFGPGTRLLVL.